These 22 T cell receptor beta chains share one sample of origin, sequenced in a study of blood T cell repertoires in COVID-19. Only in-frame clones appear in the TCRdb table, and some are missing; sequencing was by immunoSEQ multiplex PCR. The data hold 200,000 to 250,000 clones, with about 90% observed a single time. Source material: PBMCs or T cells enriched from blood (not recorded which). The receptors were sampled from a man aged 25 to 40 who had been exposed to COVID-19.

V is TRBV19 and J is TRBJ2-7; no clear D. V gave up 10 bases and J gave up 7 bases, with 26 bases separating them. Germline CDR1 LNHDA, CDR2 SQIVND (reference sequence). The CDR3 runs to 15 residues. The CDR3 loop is CATVYNPGGDEEQYF. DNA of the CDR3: TGTGCCACCGTCTACAACCCGGGTGGAGATGAGGAGCAGTACTTC.

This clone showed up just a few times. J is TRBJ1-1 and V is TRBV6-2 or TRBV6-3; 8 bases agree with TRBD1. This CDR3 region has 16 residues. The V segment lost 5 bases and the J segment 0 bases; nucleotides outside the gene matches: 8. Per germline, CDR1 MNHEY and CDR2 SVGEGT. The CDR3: CASSPGQGLMNTEAFF. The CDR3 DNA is TGTGCCAGCAGTCCCGGACAGGGATTAATGAACACTGAAGCTTTCTTT.

The CDR3: CASSFDRGVNEQYF. The DNA of the CDR3 is TGTGCCAGCAGCTTCGACAGGGGAGTCAACGAGCAGTACTTC. This chain connects TRBV11-2 to TRBJ2-7, with TRBD1 identical over 8 bases. V shed 3 bases, J shed 5 bases, and the junction held 6 bases outside the gene matches. The CDR3 is 14 residues long. The germline V gene encodes CDR1 SGHAT and CDR2 FQNNGV.

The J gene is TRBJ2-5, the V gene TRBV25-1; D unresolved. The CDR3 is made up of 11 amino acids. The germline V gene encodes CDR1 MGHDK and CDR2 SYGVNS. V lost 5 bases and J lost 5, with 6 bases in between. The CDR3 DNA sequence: TGTGCCAGCAGTCTATCGGAGACCCAGTACTTC. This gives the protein CASSLSETQYF.

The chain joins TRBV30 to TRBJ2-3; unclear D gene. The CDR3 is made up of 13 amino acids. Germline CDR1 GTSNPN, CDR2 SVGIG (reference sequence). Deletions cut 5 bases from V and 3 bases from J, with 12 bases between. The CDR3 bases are TGTGCCTGGGACCTTTTGGAGACAGATACGCAGTATTTT. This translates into CAWDLLETDTQYF. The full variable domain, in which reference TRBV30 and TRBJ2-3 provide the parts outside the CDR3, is SQTIHQWPATLVQPVGSPLSLECTVEGTSNPNLYWYRQAAGRGLQLLFYSVGIGQISSEVPQNLSASRPQDRQFILSSKKLLLSDSGFYLCAWDLLETDTQYFGPGTRLTVL.

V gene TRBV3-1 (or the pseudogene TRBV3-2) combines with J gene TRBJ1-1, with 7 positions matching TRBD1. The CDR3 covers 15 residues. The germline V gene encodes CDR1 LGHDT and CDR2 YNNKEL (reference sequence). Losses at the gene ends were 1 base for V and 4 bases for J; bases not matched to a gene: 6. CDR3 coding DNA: TGTGCCAGCAGCCAAGCCCAGGGGGTAGGCACTGAAGCTTTCTTT. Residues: CASSQAQGVGTEAFF.

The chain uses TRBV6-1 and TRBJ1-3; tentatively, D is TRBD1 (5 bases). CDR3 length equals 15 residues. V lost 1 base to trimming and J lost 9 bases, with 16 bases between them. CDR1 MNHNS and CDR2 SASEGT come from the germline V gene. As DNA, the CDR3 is TGTGCCAGCAGTGAAGTCGGCGCAGGGTTAAGCACCATATATTTT. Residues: CASSEVGAGLSTIYF.

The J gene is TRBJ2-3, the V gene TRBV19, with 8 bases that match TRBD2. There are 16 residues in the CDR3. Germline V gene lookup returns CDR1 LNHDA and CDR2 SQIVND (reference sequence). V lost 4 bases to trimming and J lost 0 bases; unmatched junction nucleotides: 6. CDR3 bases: TGTGCCAGTAGTAAGGTTAGCGGGGCCAGCACAGATACGCAGTATTTT. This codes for CASSKVSGASTDTQYF.

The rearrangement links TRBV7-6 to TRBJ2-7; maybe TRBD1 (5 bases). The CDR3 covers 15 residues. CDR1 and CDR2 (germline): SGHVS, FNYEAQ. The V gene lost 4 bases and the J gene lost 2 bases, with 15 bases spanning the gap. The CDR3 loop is CASSSQPDSAYEQYF. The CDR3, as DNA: TGTGCCAGCAGCTCCCAGCCCGACAGTGCCTACGAGCAGTACTTC.

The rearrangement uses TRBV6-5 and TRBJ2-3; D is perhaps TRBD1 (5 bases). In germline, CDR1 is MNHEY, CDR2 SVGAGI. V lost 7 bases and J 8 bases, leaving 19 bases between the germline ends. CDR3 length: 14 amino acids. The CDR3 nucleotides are TGTGCCAGCACGAACCTAGGGGCCCTGGGTACGCAGTATTTT. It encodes CASTNLGALGTQYF.

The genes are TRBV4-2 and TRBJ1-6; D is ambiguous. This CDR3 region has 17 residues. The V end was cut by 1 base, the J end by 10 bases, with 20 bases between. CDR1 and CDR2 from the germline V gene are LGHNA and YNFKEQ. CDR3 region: CASSQGRSVGVSSPLHF. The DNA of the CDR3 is TGTGCCAGCAGCCAAGGACGGAGCGTCGGGGTCAGCTCACCCCTCCACTTT.

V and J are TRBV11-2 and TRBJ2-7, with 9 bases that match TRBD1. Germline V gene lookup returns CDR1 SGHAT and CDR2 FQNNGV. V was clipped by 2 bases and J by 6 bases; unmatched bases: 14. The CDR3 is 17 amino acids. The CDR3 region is CASSLHLIGTGSSEQYF. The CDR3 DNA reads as TGTGCCAGCAGCTTACACCTGATAGGGACAGGGAGTTCCGAGCAGTACTTC.

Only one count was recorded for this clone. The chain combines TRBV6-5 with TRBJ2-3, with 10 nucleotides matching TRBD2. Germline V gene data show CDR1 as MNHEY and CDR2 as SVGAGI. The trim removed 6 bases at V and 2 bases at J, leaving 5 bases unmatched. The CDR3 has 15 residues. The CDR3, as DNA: TGTGCCAGCAGGGTTAGCGGGGGGACCACAGATACGCAGTATTTT. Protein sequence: CASRVSGGTTDTQYF.

CDR3 DNA sequence: TGTGCCAGCAGCTTAGGGGGCCAAACGGCGGAGACCCAGTACTTC. It yields the protein CASSLGGQTAETQYF. The chain is built from TRBV11-3 and TRBJ2-5; possibly TRBD1 for D (5 bases). The germline CDR1 and CDR2 sequences are SGHNT and YENEEA. This CDR3 has 15 amino acids. V lost 1 base to trimming and J lost 5 bases, with 14 bases between them.

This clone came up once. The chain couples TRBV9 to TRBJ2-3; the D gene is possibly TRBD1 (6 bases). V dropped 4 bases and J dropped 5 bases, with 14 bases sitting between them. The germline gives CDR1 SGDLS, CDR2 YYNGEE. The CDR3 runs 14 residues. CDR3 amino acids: CASSLRQVLDTQYF. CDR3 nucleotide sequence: TGTGCCAGCAGCCTAAGACAGGTCTTAGATACGCAGTATTTT. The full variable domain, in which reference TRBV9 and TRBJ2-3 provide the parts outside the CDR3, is DSGVTQTPKHLITATGQRVTLRCSPRSGDLSVYWYQQSLDQGLQFLIQYYNGEERAKGNILERFSAQQFPDLHSELNLSSLELGDSALYFCASSLRQVLDTQYFGPGTRLTVL.

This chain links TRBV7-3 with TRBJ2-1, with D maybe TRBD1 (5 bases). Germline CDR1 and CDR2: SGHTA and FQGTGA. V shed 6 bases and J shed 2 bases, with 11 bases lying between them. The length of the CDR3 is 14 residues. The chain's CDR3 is CASRTEATYNEQFF. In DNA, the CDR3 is TGTGCCAGCAGGACAGAAGCGACCTACAATGAGCAGTTCTTC. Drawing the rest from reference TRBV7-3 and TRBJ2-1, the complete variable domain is GAGVSQTPSNKVTEKGKYVELRCDPISGHTALYWYRQSLGQGPEFLIYFQGTGAADDSGLPNDRFFAVRPEGSVSTLKIQRTERGDSAVYLCASRTEATYNEQFFGPGTRLTVL.

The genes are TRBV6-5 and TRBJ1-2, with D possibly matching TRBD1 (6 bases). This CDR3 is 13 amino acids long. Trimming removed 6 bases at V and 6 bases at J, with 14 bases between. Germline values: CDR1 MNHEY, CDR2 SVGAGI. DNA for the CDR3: TGTGCCAGCAGCGTCGACAGGAATGATGGCTACACCTTC. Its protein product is CASSVDRNDGYTF.

The CDR3 sequence is CASSLVFGFSYEQYF. CDR3 bases: TGTGCCAGCAGCTTAGTTTTCGGGTTTTCCTACGAGCAGTACTTC. This sequence joins TRBV7-9 and TRBJ2-7; D not certain. The CDR3 has 15 residues. Per the germline V gene, CDR1 is SEHNR and CDR2 is FQNEAQ (reference sequence). The ends were cut back, 1 base at V and 1 base at J, with 11 bases in the middle.

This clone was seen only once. The chain's CDR3 is CASSSGGTETQYF. CDR3 bases: TGTGCCAGCAGCTCTGGGGGGACAGAGACCCAGTACTTC. The V call is TRBV7-9, the J call TRBJ2-5; D may be TRBD2 (6 bases). The ends were cut back, 4 bases at V and 4 bases at J, with 10 bases in the middle. CDR1 is SEHNR and CDR2 is FQNEAQ in the germline V gene (reference sequence). CDR3 length equals 13 residues.

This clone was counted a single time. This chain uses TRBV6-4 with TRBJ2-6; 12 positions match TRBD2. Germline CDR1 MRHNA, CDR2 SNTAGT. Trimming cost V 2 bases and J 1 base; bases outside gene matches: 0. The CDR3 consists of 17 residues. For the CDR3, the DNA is TGTGCCAGCAGTGACGGGACTAGCGGGTCTGGGGCCAACGTCCTGACTTTC. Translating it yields CASSDGTSGSGANVLTF.

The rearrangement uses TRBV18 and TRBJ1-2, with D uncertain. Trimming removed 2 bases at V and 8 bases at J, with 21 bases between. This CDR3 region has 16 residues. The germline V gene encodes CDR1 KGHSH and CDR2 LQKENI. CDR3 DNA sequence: TGTGCCAGCTCACCAACCAGTTTCCGCGGGTTCGGAGGCTACACCTTC. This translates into CASSPTSFRGFGGYTF.

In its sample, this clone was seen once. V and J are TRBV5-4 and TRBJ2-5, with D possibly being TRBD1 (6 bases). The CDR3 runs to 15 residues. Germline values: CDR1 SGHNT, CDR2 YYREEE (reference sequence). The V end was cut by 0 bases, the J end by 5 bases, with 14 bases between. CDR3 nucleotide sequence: TGTGCCAGCAGCTTGGCAGGGGCTGGGATGGAGACCCAGTACTTC. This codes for CASSLAGAGMETQYF.